This record concerns one T cell receptor (beta chain) sequence. The data stem from a study of blood T cell repertoires in COVID-19. At the level of the study: T cells, B-cell-depleted T cells, or PBMCs provided the cDNA or gDNA that served as material.

Seattle-derived patients entered the study during active infection and were followed longitudinally. The method was immunoSEQ multiplex PCR; TCRdb's version includes in-frame clones alone and lacks a portion of them. This table holds around 270,000 clones, 70% to 90% found once. This receptor was taken from a woman aged 55-75 years with COVID-19, enrolled during active disease. The specimen was peripheral blood.

The CDR3 bases are TGTGCCTGGAGTTTGGGCGCGGGAGGGGCCGGGGAGCTGTTTTTT. It translates to CAWSLGAGGAGELFF. The gene calls are TRBV30 and TRBJ2-2; 9 bases fit TRBD2. V trimming: 2 bases; J trimming: 6 bases; junction bases outside the gene matches: 7. The CDR3 length is 15 residues. Germline CDR1 reads GTSNPN; CDR2 reads SVGIG (reference sequence).